The rows below give T cell receptor beta chains drawn from one sample of a study of T cell changes during pregnancy in multiple sclerosis. The table came from immunoSEQ multiplex PCR; TCRdb's copy has only in-frame clones and leaves some out. The sample shows 55,000 to 85,000 clones, roughly 90% of them seen only once. The input for sequencing was peripheral blood, taken in the second trimester of pregnancy. These TCRs come from a female donor with multiple sclerosis, enrolled in a pregnancy study. Both conserved end residues are part of each CDR3. A D gene is named only where the DNA matches it firmly. A clone size is listed for some rows: how often the clone was seen (once, few, many), or a class if it is expanded.

TRBV11-3	once	TRBJ2-3	-	CASTLGQSDTQYF	TGTGCCAGCACCCTCGGACAGTCAGATACGCAGTATTTT
TRBV14	few	TRBJ2-1	TRBD1	CASSSQGPHNEQFF	TGTGCCAGCAGCTCACAGGGGCCCCACAATGAGCAGTTCTTC
TRBV9	-	TRBJ1-1	TRBD1	CASSKTGMAMGTEAFF	TGTGCCAGCAGCAAGACAGGGATGGCGATGGGCACTGAAGCTTTCTTT
TRBV18	-	TRBJ1-2	-	CASSPWDINYGYTF	TGTGCCAGCTCACCCTGGGACATAAACTATGGCTACACCTTC
TRBV7-8	-	TRBJ2-5	-	CASSLTGDGQETQYF	TGTGCCAGCAGCTTAACGGGGGACGGCCAAGAGACCCAGTACTTC
TRBV7-3	-	TRBJ2-3	-	CASSLLLGDTQYF	TGTGCCAGCAGCTTATTACTAGGAGATACGCAGTATTTT
TRBV6-1	-	TRBJ2-5	-	CASNPAGQQETQYF	TGTGCCAGCAATCCAGCAGGGCAGCAAGAGACCCAGTACTTC
TRBV7-8	-	TRBJ2-2	TRBD2	CASSRSGGPTGELFF	TGTGCCAGCAGCCGTAGCGGGGGACCCACCGGGGAGCTGTTTTTT
TRBV5-4	-	TRBJ2-3	-	CASSSTSTDTQYF	TGTGCCAGCAGCTCGACTAGTACAGATACGCAGTATTTT
TRBV4-2	-	TRBJ2-5	-	CASSQVISRDKETQYF	TGTGCCAGCAGCCAAGTGATCTCTCGGGATAAAGAGACCCAGTACTTC
TRBV2	-	TRBJ2-5	TRBD2	CASKSGTKETQYF	TGTGCCAGCAAAAGCGGGACTAAAGAGACCCAGTACTTC
TRBV9	-	TRBJ2-2	TRBD2	CASSVALGSGRPGELFF	TGTGCCAGCAGCGTAGCTTTGGGTAGCGGGAGACCCGGGGAGCTGTTTTTT
TRBV27	few	TRBJ1-6	TRBD1	CASRWTGRGNSPLHF	TGTGCCAGCAGGTGGACAGGGAGGGGTAATTCACCCCTCCACTTT
TRBV10-3	-	TRBJ1-1	TRBD1	CAIRATNRGDTEAFF	TGTGCCATCAGAGCCACAAACAGGGGGGACACTGAAGCTTTCTTT
TRBV27	-	TRBJ1-2	TRBD1	CASSLFQGDYGYTF	TGTGCCAGCAGTTTATTCCAGGGGGACTATGGCTACACCTTC
TRBV28	-	TRBJ2-5	TRBD1	CASSSNRGSLQETQYF	TGTGCCAGCAGTTCGAACAGGGGGTCACTCCAAGAGACCCAGTACTTC
TRBV7-3	-	TRBJ2-3	TRBD2	CASSLAGGDDTQYF	TGTGCCAGCAGCTTAGCGGGGGGGGACGATACGCAGTATTTT